One and the same sample provided the 17 T cell receptor beta chains below, sequenced in a study of somatic mutations in cytotoxic T cells in rheumatoid arthritis. Sequencing used immunoSEQ multiplex PCR; TCRdb keeps in-frame clones, though not all of them. In the table there are about 5,800 clones, roughly 80% of which are singletons. Source material: CD8+ T cells sorted from blood. These receptors were collected from a woman aged 45-59 years with rheumatoid arthritis.

The gene calls are TRBV5-8 and TRBJ1-5; TRBD1 is a possible D gene (5 bases). The CDR3 is made up of 15 amino acids. CDR1 and CDR2 (germline): SGHTS, YDEGEE. The V and J ends lost 0 bases and 0 bases respectively, with 7 bases between them. CDR3 in amino acids: CASSLEGYSNQPQHF. The CDR3 DNA follows: TGTGCCAGCAGCTTGGAGGGGTATAGCAATCAGCCCCAGCATTTT.

The sample holds one count of this clone. The J gene is TRBJ2-1, the V gene TRBV7-9, with D unclear. The CDR3 is made up of 13 amino acids. Trimming took off 5 bases at V and 0 bases at J, with 5 bases between the two ends. Germline CDR1 is SEHNR and CDR2 is FQNEAQ (reference sequence). The chain's CDR3 is CASSPSSYNEQFF. The CDR3 nucleotides read TGTGCCAGCAGCCCCAGCTCCTACAATGAGCAGTTCTTC.

The chain combines TRBV14 with TRBJ2-3, with D hard to call. The CDR3 has 13 residues. Trimming pared 4 bases from V and 3 bases from J, leaving 8 bases between. Germline CDR1 is SGHDN and CDR2 is FVKESK. In nucleotides, the CDR3 is TGTGCCAGCAGCCCGTATTTAACAGATACGCAGTATTTT. Its protein product is CASSPYLTDTQYF.

The chain recombines TRBV6-5 with TRBJ1-6; D unclear. From germline, CDR1 is MNHEY and CDR2 SVGAGI. This CDR3 is 12 amino acids long. The V end lost 7 bases, the J end lost 9 bases, and 10 bases lay between the germline ends. CDR3 amino acids: CASTSGSSPLHF. In DNA, the CDR3 is TGTGCCAGCACGTCGGGAAGTTCACCCCTCCACTTT.

This clone appeared once. The chain couples TRBV13 to TRBJ2-3, with 14 bases that match TRBD2. The germline V gene encodes CDR1 PRHDT and CDR2 FYEKMQ (reference sequence). Trimming removed 5 bases from V and 1 base from J; junction bases left unmatched: 8. This CDR3 is built from 18 residues. In nucleotides, the CDR3 is TGTGCCAGCAGCCCCGGGACTAGCGGGAGTGGTGGCACAGATACGCAGTATTTT. Its translation: CASSPGTSGSGGTDTQYF.

The chain has TRBV14 and TRBJ2-3; possibly TRBD1 for D (6 bases). The CDR3 loop spans 16 amino acids. Trimming pared 0 bases from V and 2 bases from J, leaving 12 bases between. The germline V gene has CDR1 SGHDN and CDR2 FVKESK. In DNA form, the CDR3 reads TGTGCCAGCAGCCAAGATCGCACAGGGATCACAGATACGCAGTATTTT. Translating it yields CASSQDRTGITDTQYF.

This clone was observed once. This chain joins TRBV9 and TRBJ2-3; weak D call: TRBD2 (6 bases). V dropped 5 bases and J dropped 0 bases, with 13 bases sitting between them. The CDR3 totals 15 residues. Germline V gives CDR1 SGDLS, CDR2 YYNGEE. Here the CDR3 reads CASRVFSGSTDTQYF. The DNA of the CDR3 is TGTGCCAGCAGAGTGTTTAGCGGTAGCACAGATACGCAGTATTTT.

The V gene is TRBV5-6, the J gene TRBJ2-7; no reliable D call. Trimming took 2 bases from V and 0 from J, leaving 9 bases between them. CDR3 size: 14 residues. Germline assignment: CDR1 SGHDT and CDR2 YYEEEE. The CDR3 DNA reads TGTGCCAGCAGCTTAGAGACTTTCTCCTACGAGCAGTACTTC. Amino acids: CASSLETFSYEQYF.

The CDR3 sequence: CAIKQGSTYEQYF. In nucleotides, the CDR3 is TGTGCCATCAAACAGGGGTCGACCTACGAGCAGTACTTC. The chain recombines TRBV10-3 with TRBJ2-7; 7 bases match TRBD1. V shed 7 bases and J 2 bases; nucleotides not matched to a gene: 5. CDR3 size: 13 residues. Germline-derived CDR1 and CDR2 are ENHRY and SYGVKD.

This chain joins TRBV5-1 and TRBJ2-1, with 9 bases fitting TRBD1. J lost 7 bases, V lost 0 bases, and 11 bases had no gene match. The CDR3 is 17 residues long. Germline CDR1 reads SGHRS; CDR2 reads YFSETQ. CDR3 nucleotides: TGCGCCAGCAGCTTGGCCGTGGCGGACAGGGGTCGGAATGAGCAGTTCTTC. This encodes CASSLAVADRGRNEQFF.

This chain links TRBV19 with TRBJ2-7, with 7 bases aligning to TRBD1. The germline gives CDR1 LNHDA, CDR2 SQIVND (reference sequence). The CDR3 totals 13 residues. The V gene end was trimmed by 3 bases and the J gene end by 3 bases; junction bases not matched to a gene: 2. The CDR3 DNA reads TGTGCCAGTAGTATCCGGGACAGCTACGAGCAGTACTTC. Translation: CASSIRDSYEQYF.

The V call is TRBV7-9, the J call TRBJ1-2; 8 bases are a match to TRBD1. The CDR3 sequence is 14 residues long. Germline assignment: CDR1 SEHNR and CDR2 FQNEAQ (reference sequence). V shed 3 bases and J 6 bases; nucleotides not matched to a gene: 6. The CDR3 nucleotides are TGTGCCAGCAGCTTCGGAGGACAGGGAGATGGCTACACCTTC. Its protein product is CASSFGGQGDGYTF.

This clone was counted a single time. V is TRBV10-2 and J is TRBJ1-4; D possibly corresponds to TRBD1 (5 bases). The CDR3 is 15 residues long. Trimming left V 0 bases short and J 3 bases short, with 8 bases between. CDR1 WSHSY and CDR2 SAAADI come from the germline V gene. In DNA, the CDR3 is TGCGCCAGCAGTGAGTCCTCAGGGCCTAATGAAAAACTGTTTTTT. This translates into CASSESSGPNEKLFF.

This clone was observed once. The chain recombines TRBV30 with TRBJ2-2; D not resolved. CDR3 size: 14 residues. Trimming left V 0 bases short and J 4 bases short, with 9 bases between. Germline V lookup: CDR1 GTSNPN, CDR2 SVGIG (reference sequence). Here the CDR3 reads CAWSVVGGTGELFF. The CDR3, as DNA: TGTGCCTGGAGTGTAGTCGGCGGCACCGGGGAGCTGTTTTTT.

By its share, this clone is medium-sized. The chain combines TRBV9 with TRBJ1-2; possible D gene TRBD1, 5 bases. CDR3 length: 14 residues. V gave up 3 bases and J gave up 2 bases, with 11 bases separating them. Per germline, CDR1 SGDLS and CDR2 YYNGEE. DNA of the CDR3: TGTGCCAGCAGCGAAGCAGGGTCCAACTATGGCTACACCTTC. Residues: CASSEAGSNYGYTF.

The chain carries TRBV19 and TRBJ2-7; 10 positions agree with TRBD1. Germline lookup yields CDR1 LNHDA and CDR2 SQIVND (reference sequence). CDR3 size: 15 residues. J lost 2 bases, V lost 6 bases, and 7 bases had no gene match. The CDR3 nucleotides read TGTGCCAGTAGCCCCGGGACAGGGGATCCCTACGAGCAGTACTTC. Protein: CASSPGTGDPYEQYF.

The J gene is TRBJ2-5, the V gene TRBV10-1; unclear D gene. The J call may be faulty, since TRBJ2-7 better matches the DNA end. The CDR3 runs 14 residues. CDR1 is WNHNN and CDR2 is SYGVQD in the germline V gene (reference sequence). The CDR3 DNA sequence: TGCGCCAGCAGTGAGGGAATAGCAGCCTACGAGCAGTACTTC. Translated: CASSEGIAAYEQYF.